This T cell receptor (beta chain) was sequenced for a study of naive and memory T cell subsets. The beta constant-region primer was an equimolar mix of two oligonucleotides covering TRBC1 and TRBC2. Four rounds of PCR amplified the ligated cDNA using nested alpha and beta constant-region primers plus SP2. TCRdb reprocessed the UMI-ligation and nested PCR reads with MiXCR, giving one entry per CDR3 protein. The table lists 150,000 or so distinct CDR3 sequences, roughly 20% of them singletons. Study observations and caveats: Possibly reflecting memory cells re-expressing CD45RA, a few larger clonotypes occurred in naive repertoires, especially CD8. From naive to CM, EM and EMRA, diversity decreased and Gini increased.

CDR3 length: 13 residues. The V gene lost 0 bases and the J gene lost 12 bases, with 15 bases spanning the gap. CDR1 DFQATT and CDR2 SNEGSKA come from the germline V gene (reference sequence). This clonotype was seen only a few times. Antigen unknown. The chain has TRBV20-1 and TRBJ1-5; D is undetermined. The sequencing input was naive CD4+ T cells from blood. The receptor's source is a human donor in good health. CDR3 sequence reads: CSARDPPSILQHF. In DNA, the CDR3 is TGCAGTGCTAGAGATCCCCCAAGTATTCTCCAGCATTTT.